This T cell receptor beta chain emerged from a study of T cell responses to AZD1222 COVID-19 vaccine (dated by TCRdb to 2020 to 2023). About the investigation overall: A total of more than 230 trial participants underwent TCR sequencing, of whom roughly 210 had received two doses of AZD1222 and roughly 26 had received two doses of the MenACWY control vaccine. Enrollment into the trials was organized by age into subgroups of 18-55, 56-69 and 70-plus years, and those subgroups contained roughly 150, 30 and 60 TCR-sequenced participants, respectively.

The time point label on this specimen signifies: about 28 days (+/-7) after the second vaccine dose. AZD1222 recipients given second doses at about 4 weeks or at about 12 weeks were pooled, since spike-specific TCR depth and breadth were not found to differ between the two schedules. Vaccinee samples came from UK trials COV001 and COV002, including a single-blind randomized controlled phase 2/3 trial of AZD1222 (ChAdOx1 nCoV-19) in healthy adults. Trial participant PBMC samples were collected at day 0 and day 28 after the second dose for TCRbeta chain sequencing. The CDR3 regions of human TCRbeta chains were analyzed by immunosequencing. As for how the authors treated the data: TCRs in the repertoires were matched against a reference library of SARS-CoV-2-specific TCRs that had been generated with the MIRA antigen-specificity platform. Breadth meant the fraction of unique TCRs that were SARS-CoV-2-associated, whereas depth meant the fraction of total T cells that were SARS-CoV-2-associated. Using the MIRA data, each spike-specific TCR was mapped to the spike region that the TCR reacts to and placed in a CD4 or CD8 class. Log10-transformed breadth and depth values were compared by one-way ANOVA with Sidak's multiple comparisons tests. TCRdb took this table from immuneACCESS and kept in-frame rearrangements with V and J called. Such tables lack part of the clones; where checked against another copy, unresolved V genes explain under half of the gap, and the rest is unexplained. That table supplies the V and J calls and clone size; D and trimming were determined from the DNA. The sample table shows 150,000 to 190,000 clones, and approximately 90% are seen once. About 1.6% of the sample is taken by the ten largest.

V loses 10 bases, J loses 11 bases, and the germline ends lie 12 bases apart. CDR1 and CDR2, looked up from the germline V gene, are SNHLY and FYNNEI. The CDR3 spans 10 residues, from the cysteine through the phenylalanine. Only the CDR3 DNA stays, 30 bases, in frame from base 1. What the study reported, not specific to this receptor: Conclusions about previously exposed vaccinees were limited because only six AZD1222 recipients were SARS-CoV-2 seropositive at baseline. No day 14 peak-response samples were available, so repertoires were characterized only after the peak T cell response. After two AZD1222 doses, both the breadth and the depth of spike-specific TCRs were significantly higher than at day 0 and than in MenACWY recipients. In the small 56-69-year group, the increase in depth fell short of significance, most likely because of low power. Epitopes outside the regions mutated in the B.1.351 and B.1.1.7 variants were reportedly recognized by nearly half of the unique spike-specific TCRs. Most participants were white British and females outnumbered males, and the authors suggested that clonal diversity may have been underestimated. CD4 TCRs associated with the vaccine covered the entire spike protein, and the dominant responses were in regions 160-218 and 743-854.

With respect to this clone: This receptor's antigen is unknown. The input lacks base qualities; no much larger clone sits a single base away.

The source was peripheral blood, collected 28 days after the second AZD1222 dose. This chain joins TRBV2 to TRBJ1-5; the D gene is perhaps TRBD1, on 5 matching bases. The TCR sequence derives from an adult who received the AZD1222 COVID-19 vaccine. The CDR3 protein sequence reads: CATLGATQHF. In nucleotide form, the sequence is TGTGCCACACTAGGGGCAACCCAGCATTTT.